One TCR beta chain is described in this entry. Antigen: not known. Every bit of the isolated RNA underwent reverse transcription, so sequencing read expressed TCRB transcripts. Assay used: immunoSEQ multiplex PCR; TCRdb lists only in-frame clones, some missing. The table records some 26,000 clones, around 65% of them present only once. This sample was included in a study of beta chain features in type 1 diabetes. Study-wide results and limits: A moderate, significant TCRB CDR3 shortening appeared in type 1 diabetes across four CD4+ subsets. A greater similarity of naive, central memory and Treg TCRB repertoires was seen among patients than among healthy donors. Here, the possible influence of HLA type (on TCRB rearrangement) remained unresolved.

Blood was drawn once from each donor into heparinised tubes. The draws averaged about 0.12 L. This CDR3 is 12 amino acids long. V shed 6 bases and J shed 10 bases, with 15 bases lying between them. CDR1 and CDR2 from the germline V gene are KGHSH and LQKENI. The TCR sequence derives from a woman between 40 and 55 years old with type 1 diabetes. The rearrangement links TRBV18 to TRBJ1-2; possible D gene TRBD1, 5 bases. Sequenced input: stem cell memory CD4+ T cells from blood. CDR3 sequence reads: CASSRREGHYTF. CDR3 sequence (DNA): TGTGCCAGCTCCCGGAGGGAGGGGCACTACACCTTC.